A single sample is the source of the 18 T cell receptor beta chains below, sequenced in a study of T cell responses to AZD1222 COVID-19 vaccine. Assay used: immunoSEQ multiplex PCR; TCRdb lists only in-frame clones, some missing. This sample has roughly 130,000 clones, with 85% to 90% found just once. This specimen consisted of peripheral blood, obtained on day 0 of AZD1222 vaccination. The receptors come from an adult in good health.

The chain carries TRBV19 and TRBJ1-1; 8 bases are a match to TRBD1. CDR1 is LNHDA and CDR2 is SQIVND in the germline V gene (reference sequence). The V segment lost 6 bases and the J segment 0 bases; nucleotides outside the gene matches: 3. There are 14 residues in the CDR3. The CDR3 nucleotides are TGTGCCAGTAGGGGACAGGAGATGAACACTGAAGCTTTCTTT. Translating it yields CASRGQEMNTEAFF.

This sequence joins TRBV7-9 and TRBJ2-5, with a tentative D call TRBD1 (6 bases). The V end was cut by 5 bases, the J end by 3 bases, with 13 bases between. This CDR3 has 14 residues. CDR1 is SEHNR and CDR2 is FQNEAQ in the germline V gene (reference sequence). The CDR3 DNA reads as TGTGCCAGCAGCGATACAGGGACCGAAGAGACCCAGTACTTC. Translating gives CASSDTGTEETQYF.

The chain combines TRBV7-9 with TRBJ2-3; 13 nucleotides agree with TRBD2. The CDR3 is made up of 16 amino acids. Trimming cost V 0 bases and J 4 bases; bases outside gene matches: 1. CDR1 and CDR2 from the germline V gene are SEHNR and FQNEAQ (reference sequence). CDR3 coding DNA: TGTGCCAGCAGCTTAGCACTAGCGGGGGGGTCAGATACGCAGTATTTT. Amino acid sequence: CASSLALAGGSDTQYF.

The chain carries TRBV5-4 and TRBJ2-3, with 9 bases that match TRBD2. Germline V gene sequence: CDR1 SGHNT, CDR2 YYREEE (reference sequence). This CDR3 has 15 residues. V dropped 0 bases and J dropped 3; count of bases not matched to a gene: 2. This CDR3 reads CASSLVRGGTDTQYF. The CDR3 DNA follows: TGTGCCAGCAGCTTGGTGCGGGGGGGGACAGATACGCAGTATTTT.

This clone was seen a few times. The V gene is TRBV5-4, the J gene TRBJ2-5; 9 bases are shared with TRBD1. With 5 bases clipped from V and 7 bases from J, the junction kept 9 bases outside the gene matches. This CDR3 is 14 amino acids long. Germline V lookup: CDR1 SGHNT, CDR2 YYREEE (reference sequence). DNA of the CDR3: TGTGCCAGCAGTTACGGACAGGGGATCGGGACCCAGTACTTC. It yields the protein CASSYGQGIGTQYF.

The sample holds a few counts of this clone. The J gene is TRBJ2-1, the V gene TRBV10-3, with D tentatively TRBD2 (5 bases). The V and J ends lost 1 base and 0 bases respectively, with 22 bases between them. Germline CDR1 and CDR2: ENHRY and SYGVKD. The CDR3 has 20 amino acids. This CDR3 is CAISEFNPFREKSSYNEQFF. In DNA, the CDR3 is TGTGCCATCAGTGAGTTTAACCCATTCCGGGAAAAGAGCTCCTACAATGAGCAGTTCTTC.

The gene calls are TRBV11-1 and TRBJ2-7; D may be TRBD2 (5 bases). Trimming stripped 2 bases from V and 5 bases from J, with 10 bases between. The CDR3 sequence is 13 residues long. The germline V gene encodes CDR1 SGHAT and CDR2 FQDESV (reference sequence). The CDR3 sequence is CASSLFREHEQYF. The CDR3 region has the DNA TGTGCCAGCAGCTTATTTCGGGAACACGAGCAGTACTTC.

V and J are TRBV6-5 and TRBJ2-6; D is undetermined. The CDR3 consists of 14 residues. CDR1 MNHEY and CDR2 SVGAGI come from the germline V gene. Trimming took 6 bases from V and 1 from J, leaving 7 bases between them. Here the CDR3 DNA reads TGTGCCAGCAGCGACTTATCTGGGGCCAACGTCCTGACTTTC. Translating it yields CASSDLSGANVLTF.

J is TRBJ2-1 and V is TRBV19; TRBD2 agrees at 13 bases. Germline trimming cut 4 bases from V and 7 bases from J; bases unmatched to any gene: 16. The CDR3 contains 19 residues. CDR1 and CDR2 from the germline V gene are LNHDA and SQIVND (reference sequence). For the CDR3, the DNA is TGTGCCAGTAGTAATCCGGGACTAGCGGGATTGAATAGTGGGAATGAGCAGTTCTTC. It codes for CASSNPGLAGLNSGNEQFF.

This clone appeared a few times. The J gene is TRBJ2-5, the V gene TRBV9; tentative D call: TRBD2 (7 bases). V shed 3 bases and J shed 1 base, with 16 bases lying between them. The CDR3 sequence is 16 residues long. The germline V gene encodes CDR1 SGDLS and CDR2 YYNGEE. DNA for the CDR3: TGTGCCAGCAGCGCGCGGGGGCCCCACCTCCAAGAGACCCAGTACTTC. It yields the protein CASSARGPHLQETQYF. The full variable domain, completed using reference TRBV9 and TRBJ2-5, is DSGVTQTPKHLITATGQRVTLRCSPRSGDLSVYWYQQSLDQGLQFLIQYYNGEERAKGNILERFSAQQFPDLHSELNLSSLELGDSALYFCASSARGPHLQETQYFGPGTRLLVL.

The rearrangement joins TRBV7-9 to TRBJ2-1; a possible D gene is TRBD2 (7 bases). CDR1 is SEHNR, CDR2 FQNEAQ, per germline (reference sequence). Trimming left V 7 bases short and J 2 bases short, with 15 bases between. This CDR3 has 15 residues. CDR3 loop: CASTGGPSAYNEQFF. In DNA form, the CDR3 reads TGTGCCAGCACCGGGGGGCCCTCGGCCTACAATGAGCAGTTCTTC.

In its sample, this clone was seen a few times. J is TRBJ1-1 and V is TRBV9; D call uncertain. V was shortened by 0 bases and J by 7 bases, with 10 bases between the two germline ends. The CDR3 totals 13 residues. Germline CDR1 is SGDLS and CDR2 is YYNGEE. CDR3 region: CASSVALVGEAFF. The CDR3 bases are TGTGCCAGCAGCGTAGCCTTGGTGGGTGAAGCTTTCTTT.

This sequence joins TRBV5-6 and TRBJ2-1; TRBD1 matches at 9 bases. Germline V gene data show CDR1 as SGHDT and CDR2 as YYEEEE. This CDR3 is 16 amino acids long. The V and J ends lost 1 base and 3 bases, in that order; junction bases with no gene match: 5. Here the CDR3 DNA reads TGTGCCAGCAGCTTGACAGGGGGCATCGGCTACAATGAGCAGTTCTTC. Encoded protein: CASSLTGGIGYNEQFF.

The rearrangement uses TRBV9 and TRBJ2-3, with 14 bases identical to TRBD2. Germline CDR1 and CDR2: SGDLS and YYNGEE. CDR3 size: 17 residues. The V gene end was trimmed by 4 bases and the J gene end by 2 bases; junction bases not matched to a gene: 6. The CDR3 DNA follows: TGTGCCAGCAGCACGAAGACTAGCGGGGGGGACACAGATACGCAGTATTTT. Translating it yields CASSTKTSGGDTDTQYF. Looking up the rest from reference TRBV9 and TRBJ2-3 gives the full variable domain: DSGVTQTPKHLITATGQRVTLRCSPRSGDLSVYWYQQSLDQGLQFLIQYYNGEERAKGNILERFSAQQFPDLHSELNLSSLELGDSALYFCASSTKTSGGDTDTQYFGPGTRLTVL.

The V call is TRBV28, the J call TRBJ1-1; tentatively, D is TRBD1 (5 bases). Trimming left V 4 bases short and J 3 bases short, with 12 bases between. Germline CDR1 and CDR2: MDHEN and SYDVKM. The CDR3 runs 14 residues. This CDR3 is CASSSGGRHTEAFF. The DNA of the CDR3 is TGTGCCAGCAGTTCCGGGGGGAGGCACACTGAAGCTTTCTTT.

The V gene is TRBV6-2 or TRBV6-3, the J gene TRBJ2-3; a possible D gene is TRBD1 (5 bases). The V gene's germline CDR1 is MNHEY and CDR2 SVGEGT. This CDR3 has 13 residues. Trimming took 6 bases from V and 2 from J, leaving 9 bases between them. CDR3 loop: CASSPDTTDTQYF. In DNA, the CDR3 is TGTGCCAGCAGCCCGGACACCACAGATACGCAGTATTTT.

This chain uses TRBV10-3 with TRBJ1-1, with TRBD1 identical over 7 bases. V dropped 5 bases and J dropped 3; count of bases not matched to a gene: 6. The germline V gene has CDR1 ENHRY and CDR2 SYGVKD. This CDR3 comprises 14 residues. The CDR3: CAISHGTVHTEAFF. CDR3 coding DNA: TGTGCCATCAGTCACGGGACAGTTCACACTGAAGCTTTCTTT.

This clone came up a few times. The J gene is TRBJ1-1, the V gene TRBV11-1; maybe TRBD1 (6 bases). The V gene lost 5 bases and the J gene lost 0 bases, with 10 bases spanning the gap. The CDR3 is 14 amino acids. Germline V CDR1 and CDR2: SGHAT, FQDESV (reference sequence). The chain's CDR3 is CASSQGHMNTEAFF. In DNA, the CDR3 is TGTGCCAGCAGCCAGGGACACATGAACACTGAAGCTTTCTTT.